The rows below give T cell receptor beta chains drawn from one sample of a study of OX40 agonist ivuxolimab in advanced cancers. Produced via immunoSEQ multiplex PCR; TCRdb's table is partial and in-frame only. The sample carries about 81,000 clones, around 89% recorded once. The material sequenced was CD4+ or CD8+ T cells sorted from blood, taken in a trial of the OX40 agonist ivuxolimab. The receptors shown here come from an adult with an advanced solid tumor such as melanoma, head and neck, liver or kidney cancer. The CDR3 runs from the conserved cysteine through the conserved F or W. D genes are given only for firm matches. Only some rows state a clone size, as once, few, many or a class for expanded clones.

J: TRBJ2-2
size: NA
V: TRBV2
D: NA
length: 14
DNA: TGTGCCAGCAGGCAGGGTAGAAACACCGGGGAGCTGTTTTTT
CDR3: CASRQGRNTGELFF

J: TRBJ2-3
size: NA
V: TRBV5-1
D: NA
length: 14
DNA: TGCGCCAGCAGGAAAACAGGTTCCGGAGATACGCAGTATTTT
CDR3: CASRKTGSGDTQYF

J: TRBJ2-5
size: once
V: TRBV2
D: TRBD1
length: 14
DNA: TGTGCCAGCAGTGAAGCGGACAGGGAAGAGACCCAGTACTTC
CDR3: CASSEADREETQYF

J: TRBJ1-2
size: NA
V: TRBV7-2
D: NA
length: 13
DNA: TGTGCCAGCAGCTTAGCGACAAGGAATGGCTACACCTTC
CDR3: CASSLATRNGYTF

J: TRBJ1-2
size: NA
V: TRBV5-8
D: NA
length: 14
DNA: TGTACCAGCAGCTTGGAACCTACTCTGGGAGGCTACACCTTC
CDR3: CTSSLEPTLGGYTF

J: TRBJ2-3
size: NA
V: TRBV6-6
D: NA
length: 14
DNA: TGTGCCAGCAGGGGGGCAGGGAGCGCAGATACGCAGTATTTT
CDR3: CASRGAGSADTQYF

J: TRBJ1-5
size: NA
V: TRBV6-5
D: NA
length: 13
DNA: TGTGCCAGCTCCGGGGGCAGCAATCAGCCCCAGCATTTT
CDR3: CASSGGSNQPQHF

J: TRBJ2-7
size: few
V: TRBV10-1
D: NA
length: 14
DNA: TGCGCCAGCAGCCTTAGTGGATCCCCCTACGAGCAGTACTTC
CDR3: CASSLSGSPYEQYF

J: TRBJ1-1
size: once
V: TRBV5-1
D: NA
length: 16
DNA: TGCGCCAGCAGCCGCGGTCCCAAGTCAGGGAACACTGAAGCTTTCTTT
CDR3: CASSRGPKSGNTEAFF

J: TRBJ2-2
size: NA
V: TRBV9
D: NA
length: 16
DNA: TGTGCCAGCAGCGTAAGAGGGTGGGCGAACACCGGGGAGCTGTTTTTT
CDR3: CASSVRGWANTGELFF